A single sample is the source of the 8 T cell receptor beta chains below, sequenced in a study of T cell responses to AZD1222 COVID-19 vaccine. Libraries were prepared by immunoSEQ multiplex PCR; TCRdb keeps only in-frame clonotypes and omits some of them. The sample shows some 56,000 clones, roughly 87% of them seen only once. The sequenced sample was peripheral blood, obtained 28 days after the second AZD1222 dose. These receptors originate from an adult who received the AZD1222 COVID-19 vaccine.

This clone was picked up one time. This rearrangement joins TRBV5-1 to TRBJ2-7; D remains ambiguous. The ends were cut back, 1 base at V and 3 bases at J, with 17 bases in the middle. The CDR3 is made up of 16 amino acids. The germline CDR1 and CDR2 sequences are SGHRS and YFSETQ. CDR3 in amino acids: CASSLSLAAKLYEQYF. The DNA for the CDR3 is TGCGCCAGCAGCTTGTCCCTGGCAGCCAAACTCTACGAGCAGTACTTC.

The chain links TRBV18 to TRBJ2-1; 14 positions agree with TRBD2. The CDR3 covers 15 residues. CDR1 and CDR2 (germline): KGHSH, LQKENI. V gave up 3 bases and J gave up 9 bases; unmatched junction bases: 4. For the CDR3, the DNA is TGTGCCAGCTCACCCAACGGACTAGCGGGAGGTGAGCAGTTCTTC. This gives the protein CASSPNGLAGGEQFF.

The rearrangement links TRBV5-1 to TRBJ1-6; D might be TRBD1 (5 bases). The CDR3 loop spans 16 amino acids. The germline V gene has CDR1 SGHRS and CDR2 YFSETQ. The germline V and J ends were trimmed by 2 bases and 7 bases, with 16 bases remaining between them. CDR3 sequence reads: CASSLPQGRNNSPLHF. The DNA for the CDR3 is TGCGCCAGCAGCTTACCTCAGGGAAGAAACAATTCACCCCTCCACTTT.

Written as DNA, the CDR3 is TGTGCCAGCAGCCAATCTTGGGAGTCCTACGAGCAGTACTTC. It codes for CASSQSWESYEQYF. The rearrangement links TRBV3-1 (or the pseudogene TRBV3-2) to TRBJ2-7; D is perhaps TRBD2 (5 bases). The germline V and J ends were trimmed by 2 bases and 1 base, with 9 bases remaining between them. Germline V gene lookup returns CDR1 LGHDT and CDR2 YNNKEL (reference sequence). The CDR3 length is 14 residues.

This CDR3 reads CASSLEDRGETQYF. The CDR3 DNA sequence: TGTGCCAGCAGCTTGGAGGACAGGGGAGAGACCCAGTACTTC. The chain carries TRBV5-6 and TRBJ2-5; 9 nucleotides align to TRBD1. The germline V gene encodes CDR1 SGHDT and CDR2 YYEEEE. Trimming at V came to 0 bases and at J to 4 bases, leaving 1 base not matched to a gene. The CDR3 length is 14 residues.

This clone showed up just a few times. This rearrangement joins TRBV12-5 to TRBJ1-1; D is uncertain. Germline-derived CDR1 and CDR2 are LGHNT and FRNRAP. The V end lost 7 bases, the J end lost 1 base, and 13 bases lay between the germline ends. The CDR3 extends over 14 amino acids. DNA for the CDR3: TGTGCTAGTGCCTCGGGAGAGTGGAACACTGAAGCTTTCTTT. Its protein is CASASGEWNTEAFF.

The rearrangement uses TRBV5-4 and TRBJ2-7; D is perhaps TRBD1 or TRBD2 (5 bases each). CDR1 is SGHNT and CDR2 is YYREEE in the germline V gene (reference sequence). The CDR3 is 13 amino acids. V lost 4 bases and J lost 4, with 12 bases in between. CDR3 sequence: CASSPGPIYEQYF. The DNA of the CDR3 is TGTGCCAGCAGCCCGGGACCGATTTACGAGCAGTACTTC.

This clone was counted only a few times. The chain uses TRBV6-2 or TRBV6-3 and TRBJ1-5, with TRBD1 matching 10 bases. CDR3 length: 18 residues. CDR1 is MNHEY, CDR2 SVGEGT, per germline. Germline trimming cut 2 bases from V and 0 bases from J; bases unmatched to any gene: 7. Written as DNA, the CDR3 is TGTGCCAGCAGTTACCTCCGGGACAGGGGTTATAGCAATCAGCCCCAGCATTTT. Protein: CASSYLRDRGYSNQPQHF.